A single sample gave rise to the 11 T cell receptor beta chains below, sequenced in a study of T cell responses to AZD1222 COVID-19 vaccine. Sequencing was performed with immunoSEQ multiplex PCR; in TCRdb, only in-frame clones are kept and a portion is missing. The sample includes 83,000 or so clones, roughly 86% of them seen just once. The starting material was peripheral blood, obtained 28 days after the second AZD1222 dose. The receptors stem from an adult who received the AZD1222 COVID-19 vaccine.

The V gene is TRBV2, the J gene TRBJ2-1; TRBD2 matches 12 bases. CDR1 SNHLY and CDR2 FYNNEI come from the germline V gene. CDR3 length: 17 amino acids. Trimming at V came to 3 bases and at J to 5 bases, leaving 8 bases not matched to a gene. The CDR3 protein is CASSEGLAGGANNEQFF. The CDR3 coding sequence is TGTGCCAGCAGTGAGGGGCTAGCGGGAGGGGCGAACAATGAGCAGTTCTTC.

This rearrangement joins TRBV28 to TRBJ1-1, with D perhaps TRBD1 (5 bases). There are 15 residues in the CDR3. Germline values: CDR1 MDHEN, CDR2 SYDVKM. Deletions cut 8 bases from V and 0 bases from J, with 16 bases between. The CDR3 sequence: CASRGRATMNTEAFF. CDR3 bases: TGTGCCAGCCGGGGACGGGCTACCATGAACACTGAAGCTTTCTTT.

This clone is a singleton in its sample. This chain connects TRBV6-5 to TRBJ1-1, with D possibly TRBD1 on 5 matching bases. V lost 3 bases and J 2 bases, leaving 13 bases between the germline ends. CDR3 length: 15 amino acids. In germline, CDR1 is MNHEY, CDR2 SVGAGI. For the CDR3, the DNA is TGTGCCAGCAGTTATAGTCCAGGGCATAACACTGAAGCTTTCTTT. It is translated as CASSYSPGHNTEAFF.

The chain employs TRBV6-4 and TRBJ2-1; possibly TRBD1 for D (5 bases). CDR1 and CDR2 (germline): MRHNA, SNTAGT. The CDR3 runs to 14 residues. V was clipped by 5 bases and J by 0 bases, with 8 bases between them. CDR3 protein: CASSQGSSYNEQFF. The DNA for the CDR3 is TGTGCCAGCAGTCAGGGCAGCTCCTACAATGAGCAGTTCTTC.

V usage is TRBV5-1 and J usage is TRBJ2-3, with D unresolved. This CDR3 comprises 14 residues. The V end lost 4 bases, the J end lost 0 bases, and 9 bases lay between the germline ends. Germline CDR1 reads SGHRS; CDR2 reads YFSETQ. The CDR3 DNA reads TGCGCCAGCAGCCAGCCCCTTAGCACAGATACGCAGTATTTT. This encodes CASSQPLSTDTQYF.

The J gene is TRBJ2-7, the V gene TRBV7-6; 11 bases align to TRBD2. The CDR3 loop spans 16 amino acids. Germline values: CDR1 SGHVS, CDR2 FNYEAQ. V lost 3 bases, J lost 0 bases, and 4 bases stayed unmatched. The CDR3 loop reads CASSLLTSGNSYEQYF. The CDR3 coding sequence is TGTGCCAGCAGCTTGCTGACTAGCGGGAACTCCTACGAGCAGTACTTC. Looking up the rest from reference TRBV7-6 and TRBJ2-7 gives the full variable domain: GAGVSQSPRYKVTKRGQDVALRCDPISGHVSLYWYRQALGQGPEFLTYFNYEAQQDKSGLPNDRFSAERPEGSISTLTIQRTEQRDSAMYRCASSLLTSGNSYEQYFGPGTRLTVT.

V and J are TRBV2 and TRBJ1-4, with D unresolved. CDR3 length: 15 amino acids. CDR1 is SNHLY, CDR2 FYNNEI, per germline. The V end was cut by 7 bases, the J end by 5 bases, with 17 bases between. CDR3 region: CASKDFIAHNEKLFF. The CDR3 region has the DNA TGTGCCAGCAAGGATTTCATAGCACACAATGAAAAACTGTTTTTT.

CDR3: CAWSVFGEKLFF. CDR3 nucleotide sequence: TGTGCCTGGAGTGTATTTGGTGAAAAACTGTTTTTT. The chain is built from TRBV30 and TRBJ1-4, with no clear D. CDR3 length: 12 amino acids. V lost 0 bases and J 7 bases, leaving 6 bases between the germline ends. Per the germline V gene, CDR1 is GTSNPN and CDR2 is SVGIG (reference sequence).

The chain couples TRBV4-3 to TRBJ2-1; tentatively, D is TRBD2 (6 bases). The CDR3 consists of 15 residues. V was pared by 4 bases and J by 0 bases, with 10 bases between. Germline CDR1 reads LGHNA; CDR2 reads YSLEER. The CDR3 loop is CASSPGSGSYNEQFF. CDR3 nucleotides: TGCGCCAGCAGCCCCGGGAGTGGCTCCTACAATGAGCAGTTCTTC.

The V call is TRBV27, the J call TRBJ2-1, with 7 bases fitting TRBD2. CDR1 and CDR2 (germline): MNHEY, SMNVEV (reference sequence). Losses at the gene ends were 10 bases for V and 7 bases for J; bases not matched to a gene: 13. The CDR3 consists of 14 residues. The CDR3 loop is CATQGGRMGNEQFF. The CDR3 DNA reads as TGTGCCACGCAGGGCGGGAGAATGGGGAATGAGCAGTTCTTC.

The chain carries TRBV6-4 and TRBJ1-1; D gene unclear. The germline V gene has CDR1 MRHNA and CDR2 SNTAGT. Trimming stripped 0 bases from V and 6 bases from J, with 14 bases between. The CDR3 covers 15 residues. This CDR3 is CASSDSTEGGSEAFF. The CDR3 DNA follows: TGTGCCAGCAGTGACTCGACTGAGGGAGGGTCTGAAGCTTTCTTT.